These T cell receptor beta chains were read from a single sample in a study of blood T cells in healthy people across ages. TCRdb used MiXCR to reprocess the 5' RACE reads, holding one entry per CDR3 protein. This sample has some 1 million distinct CDR3 sequences; less than 50% occur once, and the top ten carry approximately 20%. Sample: blood. The source is a woman aged 55-70 years in good health. CDR3s include the opening cysteine and the closing phenylalanine or tryptophan. Each record gives: D gene, J gene, V gene, clone size, CDR3 protein, CDR3 DNA. A D gene is named only where the DNA matches it firmly. Clone size is not always given. Where it is, it says once, few, many or a class for expanded clones.

TRBD1 TRBJ2-7 TRBV7-6 few CASSLVGGQGAHEQYF TGTGCCAGCAGCTTAGTAGGGGGACAGGGGGCCCACGAGCAGTACTTC
- TRBJ2-4 TRBV28 once CASSLTGKGAKNIQYF TGTGCCAGCAGTCTTACAGGGAAGGGAGCCAAAAACATTCAGTACTTC
- TRBJ2-1 TRBV27 - CASSSQGGLRNEQFF TGTGCCAGCAGTTCCCAGGGGGGCTTAAGGAATGAGCAGTTCTTC
- TRBJ1-2 TRBV4-2 few CASSQDGSPHYTF TGTGCCAGCAGCCAAGACGGGAGTCCCCACTACACCTTC
TRBD1 TRBJ2-5 TRBV6-5 few CASSYGGQVQETQYF TGTGCCAGCAGTTACGGAGGACAGGTCCAAGAGACCCAGTACTTC
TRBD2 TRBJ2-1 TRBV7-2 - CASAGGQYYNEQFF TGTGCCAGCGCGGGGGGGCAGTATTACAATGAGCAGTTCTTC
- TRBJ2-5 TRBV15 few CATRDWTGQETQYF TGTGCCACCAGGGATTGGACGGGCCAAGAGACCCAGTACTTC
- TRBJ2-1 TRBV9 - CVSSVGITYNEQLF TGTGTCAGCAGCGTAGGGATCACCTACAATGAGCAGCTCTTC
TRBD1 TRBJ2-5 TRBV20-1 - CSAHRTGGFNNEQYF TGCAGTGCGCACCGTACAGGGGGCTTCAACAATGAGCAGTACTTC
TRBD1 TRBJ2-7 TRBV10-3 - CAIRGTGSEQYF TGTGCCATCAGGGGGACAGGGAGCGAGCAGTACTTC
- TRBJ2-5 TRBV6-6 - CASSYSGTKETQYF TGTGCCAGCAGTTACTCTGGCACGAAAGAGACCCAGTACTTC
TRBD1 TRBJ1-2 TRBV27 - CASSLSSGQGAYGYTF TGTGCCAGCAGTTTATCGAGCGGACAGGGGGCCTATGGCTACACCTTC
TRBD2 TRBJ2-3 TRBV6-4 few CASSDSSGGAPDTQYF TGTGCCAGCAGTGACTCTAGCGGGGGGGCACCAGATACGCAGTATTTT
- TRBJ2-7 TRBV28 - CASVRVGAYPYEQYF TGTGCCAGCGTTCGTGTGGGGGCATACCCTTACGAGCAGTACTTC
TRBD2 TRBJ2-4 TRBV20-1 - CSATGVAGPSRVGQYF TGCAGTGCTACGGGGGTAGCGGGGCCATCCCGAGTTGGGCAGTACTTC
TRBD2 TRBJ2-1 TRBV9 - CASSPLGTSGSSEQFF TGTGCCAGCAGCCCCCTCGGGACTAGCGGGAGCAGCGAGCAGTTCTTC
- TRBJ2-7 TRBV6-1 - CASSTYNEQYF TGTGCCAGCAGTACGTACAATGAGCAGTACTTC
- TRBJ2-1 TRBV5-1 - CASSLAGAGISEQFF TGCGCCAGCAGCTTGGCCGGGGCAGGGATTAGTGAGCAGTTCTTC